These 8 T cell receptor beta chains were sequenced from one sample in a study of response to subunit inactivated influenza vaccine. TCRdb recomputed calls from the RT-PCR reads with MiXCR, one row per CDR3 protein. The sample holds 530,000 or so distinct CDR3 sequences, about 25% seen once. Sequencing used CD4+ T cells sorted from PBMCs, obtained around 5 days after vaccination. The receptors here all came from a man aged 45-65 years who received an inactivated influenza vaccine.

This chain links TRBV10-3 with TRBJ2-5; D perhaps matches TRBD2 (7 bases). The CDR3 has 15 amino acids. From germline, CDR1 is ENHRY and CDR2 SYGVKD. Trimming shortened V by 3 bases and J by 5 bases, and 16 bases separated the two germline ends. Written as DNA, the CDR3 is TGTGCCATCAGTGAAGGGGGGGGCCTATTGGAGACCCAGTACTTC. It specifies CAISEGGGLLETQYF.

This clonotype occurred a few times. The chain links TRBV12-3 or TRBV12-4 to TRBJ2-7; D unclear. The CDR3 is 12 residues long. Trimming pared 6 bases from V and 7 bases from J, leaving 13 bases between. CDR3 bases: TGTGCCAGCAGCCAGACGGTCATTGAGCAGTACTTC. It translates to CASSQTVIEQYF.

The chain uses TRBV5-6 and TRBJ1-5, with 9 nucleotides matching TRBD1. This CDR3 is built from 14 residues. Per germline, CDR1 SGHDT and CDR2 YYEEEE. V shed 4 bases, J shed 9 bases, and the junction held 8 bases outside the gene matches. The CDR3 DNA is TGTGCCAGCAGCAGGGGGACAGGGAATGGGCCCCAGCATTTT. Its translation is CASSRGTGNGPQHF.

The V gene is TRBV7-2, the J gene TRBJ2-5; the D is unclear. Per the germline V gene, CDR1 is SGHTA and CDR2 is FQGNSA. The CDR3 totals 16 residues. Trimming pared 1 base from V and 3 bases from J, leaving 15 bases between. The CDR3 here is CASSLEIRYSEETQYF. DNA of the CDR3: TGTGCCAGCAGCTTAGAAATTAGGTACAGCGAAGAGACCCAGTACTTC.

The chain couples TRBV12-3 or TRBV12-4 to TRBJ2-5, with 9 bases identical to TRBD1. The CDR3 length is 15 residues. V lost 4 bases to trimming and J lost 2 bases; unmatched junction nucleotides: 5. CDR3 amino acids: CASSSGTGIQETQYF. CDR3 in DNA: TGTGCCAGCAGTTCCGGGACAGGGATTCAAGAGACCCAGTACTTC.

V and J are TRBV7-2 and TRBJ2-1; tentatively, D is TRBD1 (6 bases). The CDR3 extends over 16 amino acids. V lost 3 bases and J 0 bases, leaving 12 bases between the germline ends. From germline, CDR1 is SGHTA and CDR2 FQGNSA. This chain's CDR3 is CASSLVWDNSYNEQFF. CDR3 nucleotide sequence: TGTGCCAGCAGCTTGGTTTGGGACAACTCCTACAATGAGCAGTTCTTC.

This clonotype was counted at least ten times. The CDR3 sequence: CASSQLTGTGGNYGYTF. CDR3 nucleotide sequence: TGCGCCAGCAGCCAACTAACCGGGACAGGGGGCAACTATGGCTACACCTTC. The chain joins TRBV4-1 to TRBJ1-2; TRBD1 aligns across 12 bases. The CDR3 consists of 17 residues. In germline, CDR1 is MGHRA, CDR2 YSYEKL. J was trimmed by 2 bases and V by 2 bases; bases with no gene match: 6.

The chain carries TRBV12-3 or TRBV12-4 and TRBJ2-7, with D tentatively TRBD1 or TRBD2 (6 bases each). The V end was cut by 7 bases, the J end by 3 bases, with 16 bases between. The CDR3 is made up of 14 amino acids. The CDR3 nucleotides are TGTGCCAGCATCAAAGGGGGACTGAACTACGAGCAGTACTTC. This encodes CASIKGGLNYEQYF.